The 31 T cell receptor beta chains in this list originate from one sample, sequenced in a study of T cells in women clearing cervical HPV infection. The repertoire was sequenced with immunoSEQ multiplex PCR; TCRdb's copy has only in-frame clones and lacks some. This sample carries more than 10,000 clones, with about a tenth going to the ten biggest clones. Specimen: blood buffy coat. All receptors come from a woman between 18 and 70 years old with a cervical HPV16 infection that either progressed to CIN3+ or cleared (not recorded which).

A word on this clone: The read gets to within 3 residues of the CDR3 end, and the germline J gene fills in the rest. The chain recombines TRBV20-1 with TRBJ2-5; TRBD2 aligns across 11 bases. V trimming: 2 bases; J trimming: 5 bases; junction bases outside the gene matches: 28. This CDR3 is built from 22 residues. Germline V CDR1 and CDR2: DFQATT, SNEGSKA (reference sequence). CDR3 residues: CSARLGQHVELAGGPMGETQYF. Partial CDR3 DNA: TGCAGTGCTAGATTGGGTCAGCACGTGGAGTTAGCGGGGGGGCCGATGGGCGAGACC.

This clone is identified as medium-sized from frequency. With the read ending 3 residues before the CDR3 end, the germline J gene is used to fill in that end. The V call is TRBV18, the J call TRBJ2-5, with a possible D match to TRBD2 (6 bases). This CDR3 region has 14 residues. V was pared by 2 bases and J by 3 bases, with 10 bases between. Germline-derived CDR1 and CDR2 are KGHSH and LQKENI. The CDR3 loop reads CASSPVTGEETQYF. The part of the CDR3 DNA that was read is TGTGCCAGCTCACCAGTCACGGGGGAAGAGACC. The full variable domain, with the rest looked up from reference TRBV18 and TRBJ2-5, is NAGVMQNPRHLVRRRGQEARLRCSPMKGHSHVYWYRQLPEEGLKFMVYLQKENIIDESGMPKERFSAEFPKEGPSILRIQQVVRGDSAAYFCASSPVTGEETQYFGPGTRLLVL.

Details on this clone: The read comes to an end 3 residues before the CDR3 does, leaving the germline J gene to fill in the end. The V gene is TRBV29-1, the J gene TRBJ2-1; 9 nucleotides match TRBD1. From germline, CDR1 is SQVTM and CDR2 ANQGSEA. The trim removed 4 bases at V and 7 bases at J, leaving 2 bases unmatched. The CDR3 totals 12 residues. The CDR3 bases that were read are TGCAGCGTTGTCGGACAGGGGAATGAG. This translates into CSVVGQGNE. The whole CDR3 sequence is CSVVGQGNEQFF.

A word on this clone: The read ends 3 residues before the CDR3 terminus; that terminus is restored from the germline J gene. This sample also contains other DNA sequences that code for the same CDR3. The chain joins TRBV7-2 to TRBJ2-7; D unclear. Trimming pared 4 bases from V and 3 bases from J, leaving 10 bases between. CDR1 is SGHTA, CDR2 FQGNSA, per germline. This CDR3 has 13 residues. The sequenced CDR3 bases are TGTGCCAGCAGCTCTCAGGCTAACTACGAG. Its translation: CASSSQANYE. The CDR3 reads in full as CASSSQANYEQYF.

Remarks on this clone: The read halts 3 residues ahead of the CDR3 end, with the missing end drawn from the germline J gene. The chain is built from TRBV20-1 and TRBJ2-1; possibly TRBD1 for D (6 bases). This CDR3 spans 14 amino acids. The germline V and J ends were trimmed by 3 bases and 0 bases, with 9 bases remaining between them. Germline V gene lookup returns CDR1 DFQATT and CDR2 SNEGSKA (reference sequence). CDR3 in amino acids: CSARQGSSYNEQFF. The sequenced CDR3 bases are TGCAGTGCTAGGCAGGGGAGCTCCTACAATGAG.

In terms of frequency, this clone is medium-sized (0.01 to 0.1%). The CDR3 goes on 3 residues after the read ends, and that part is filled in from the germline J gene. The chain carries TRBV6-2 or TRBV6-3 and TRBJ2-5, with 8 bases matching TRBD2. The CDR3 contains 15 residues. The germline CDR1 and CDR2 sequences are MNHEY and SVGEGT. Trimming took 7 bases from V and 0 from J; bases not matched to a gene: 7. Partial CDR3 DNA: TGTGCCAGCAAAGCGGGGGCGACGTACCAAGAGACC. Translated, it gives CASKAGATYQET. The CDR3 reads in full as CASKAGATYQETQYF.

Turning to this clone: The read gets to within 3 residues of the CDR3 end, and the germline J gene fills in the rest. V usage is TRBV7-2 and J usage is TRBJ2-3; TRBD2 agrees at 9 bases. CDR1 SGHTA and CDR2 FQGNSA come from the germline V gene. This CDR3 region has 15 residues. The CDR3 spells CASSLVSGGFETQYF. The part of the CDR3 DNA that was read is TGTGCCAGCAGCTTAGTTAGCGGGGGTTTCGAGACG.

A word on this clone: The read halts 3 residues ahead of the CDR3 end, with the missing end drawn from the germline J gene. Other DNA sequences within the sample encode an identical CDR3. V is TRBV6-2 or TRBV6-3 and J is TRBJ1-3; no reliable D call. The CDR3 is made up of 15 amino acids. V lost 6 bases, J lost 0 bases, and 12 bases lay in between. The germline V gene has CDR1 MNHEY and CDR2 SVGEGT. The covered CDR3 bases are TGTGCCAGCAGCCCAATTCAGGACTCTGGAAACACC. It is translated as CASSPIQDSGNT. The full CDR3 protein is CASSPIQDSGNTIYF.

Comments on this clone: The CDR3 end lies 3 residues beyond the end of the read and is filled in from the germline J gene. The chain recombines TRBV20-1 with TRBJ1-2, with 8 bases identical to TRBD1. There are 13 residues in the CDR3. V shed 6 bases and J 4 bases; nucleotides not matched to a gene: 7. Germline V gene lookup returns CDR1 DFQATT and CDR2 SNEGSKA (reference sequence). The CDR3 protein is CSAPTGDGYGYTF. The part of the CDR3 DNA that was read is TGCAGTGCCCCGACAGGGGACGGCTATGGC.

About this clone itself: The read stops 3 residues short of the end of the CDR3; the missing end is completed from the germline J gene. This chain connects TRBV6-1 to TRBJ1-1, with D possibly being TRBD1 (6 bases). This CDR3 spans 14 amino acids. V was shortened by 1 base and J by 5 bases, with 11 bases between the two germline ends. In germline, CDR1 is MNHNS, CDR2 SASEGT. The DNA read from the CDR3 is TGTGCCAGCAGTGAAGAGTCCGGGACAACTGAA. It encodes CASSEESGTTE. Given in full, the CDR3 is CASSEESGTTEAFF.

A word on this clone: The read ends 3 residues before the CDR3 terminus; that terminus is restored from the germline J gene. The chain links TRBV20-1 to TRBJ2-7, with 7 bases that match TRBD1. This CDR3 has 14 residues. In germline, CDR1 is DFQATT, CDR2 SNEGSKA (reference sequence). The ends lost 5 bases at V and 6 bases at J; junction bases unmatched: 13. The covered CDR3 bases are TGCAGTGCTTTAGCAGGGGGTATCGTAAGCGAG. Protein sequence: CSALAGGIVSE. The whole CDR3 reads CSALAGGIVSEQYF.

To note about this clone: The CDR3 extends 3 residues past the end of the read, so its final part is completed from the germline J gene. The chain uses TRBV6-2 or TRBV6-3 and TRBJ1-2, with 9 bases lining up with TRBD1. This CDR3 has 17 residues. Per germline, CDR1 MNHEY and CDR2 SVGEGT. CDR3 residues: CASSYLPRTGALYDYTF. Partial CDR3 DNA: TGTGCCAGCAGTTACCTACCCCGGACAGGGGCGTTATACGAC.

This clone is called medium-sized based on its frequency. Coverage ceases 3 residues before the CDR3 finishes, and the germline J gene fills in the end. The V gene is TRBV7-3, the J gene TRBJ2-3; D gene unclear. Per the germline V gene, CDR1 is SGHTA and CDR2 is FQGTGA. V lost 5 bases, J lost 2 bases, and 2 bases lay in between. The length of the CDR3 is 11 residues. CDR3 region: CASSLTDTQYF. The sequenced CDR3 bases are TGTGCCAGCAGCCTCACAGATACG.

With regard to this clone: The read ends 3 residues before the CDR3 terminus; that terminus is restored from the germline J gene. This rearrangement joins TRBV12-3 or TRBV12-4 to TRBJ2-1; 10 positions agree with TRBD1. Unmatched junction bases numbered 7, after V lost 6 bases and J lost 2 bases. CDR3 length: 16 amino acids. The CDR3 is CASRLAGQGTYNEQFF. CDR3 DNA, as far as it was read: TGTGCCAGCAGATTGGCGGGACAGGGGACCTACAATGAG.

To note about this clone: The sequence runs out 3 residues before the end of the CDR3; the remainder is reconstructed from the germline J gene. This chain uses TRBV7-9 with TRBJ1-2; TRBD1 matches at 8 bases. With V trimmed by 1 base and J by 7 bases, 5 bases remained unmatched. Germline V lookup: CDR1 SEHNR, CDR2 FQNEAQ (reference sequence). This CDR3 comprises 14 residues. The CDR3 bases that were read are TGTGCCAGCAGCTTAGTGGATGGGACAGGTGGC. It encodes CASSLVDGTGG. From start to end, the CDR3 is CASSLVDGTGGYTF.

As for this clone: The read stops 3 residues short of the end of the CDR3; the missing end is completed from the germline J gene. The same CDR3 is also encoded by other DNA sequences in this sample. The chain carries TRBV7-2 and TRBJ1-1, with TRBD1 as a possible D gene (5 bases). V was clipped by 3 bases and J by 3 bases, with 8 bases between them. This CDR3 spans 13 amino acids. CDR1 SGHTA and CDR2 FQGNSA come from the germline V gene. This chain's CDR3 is CASSFKGDTEAFF. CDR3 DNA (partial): TGTGCCAGCAGCTTCAAAGGGGACACTGAA.

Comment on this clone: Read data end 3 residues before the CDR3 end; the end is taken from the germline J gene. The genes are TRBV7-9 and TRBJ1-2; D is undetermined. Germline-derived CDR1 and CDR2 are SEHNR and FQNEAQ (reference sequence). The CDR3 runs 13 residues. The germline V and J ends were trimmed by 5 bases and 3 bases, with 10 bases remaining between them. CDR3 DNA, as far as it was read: TGTGCCAGCAGCCCATCGAAGGACTATGGC. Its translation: CASSPSKDYG. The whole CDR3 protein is CASSPSKDYGYTF.

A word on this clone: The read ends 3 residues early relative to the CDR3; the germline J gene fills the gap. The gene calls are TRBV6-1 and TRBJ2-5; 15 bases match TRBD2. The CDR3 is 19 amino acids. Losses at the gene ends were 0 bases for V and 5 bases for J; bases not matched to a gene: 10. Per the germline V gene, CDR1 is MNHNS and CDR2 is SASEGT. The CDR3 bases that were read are TGTGCCAGCAGTGAAGCTTATGGACTAGCGGGGGGGCGGGGGGAGACC. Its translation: CASSEAYGLAGGRGET. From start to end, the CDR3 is CASSEAYGLAGGRGETQYF.

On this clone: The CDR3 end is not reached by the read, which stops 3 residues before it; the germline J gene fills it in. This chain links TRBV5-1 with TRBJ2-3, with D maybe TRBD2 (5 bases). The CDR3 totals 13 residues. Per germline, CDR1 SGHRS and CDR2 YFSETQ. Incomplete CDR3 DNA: TGCGCCAGCGGCCCGGGGAACCAAGAGACG. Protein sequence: CASGPGNQET. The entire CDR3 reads CASGPGNQETQYF.

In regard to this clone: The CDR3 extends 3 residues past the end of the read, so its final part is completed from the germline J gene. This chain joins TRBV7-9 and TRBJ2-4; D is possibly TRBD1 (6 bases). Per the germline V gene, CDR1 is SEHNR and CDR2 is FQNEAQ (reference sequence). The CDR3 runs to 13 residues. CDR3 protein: CASSSRTANGQYF. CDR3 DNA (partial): TGTGCCAGCAGCTCCCGGACAGCAAATGGT.

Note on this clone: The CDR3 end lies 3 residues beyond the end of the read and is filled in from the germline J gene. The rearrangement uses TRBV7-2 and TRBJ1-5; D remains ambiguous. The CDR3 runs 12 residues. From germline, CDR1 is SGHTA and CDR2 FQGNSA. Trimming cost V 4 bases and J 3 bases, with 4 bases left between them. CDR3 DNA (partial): TGTGCCAGCAGCTCGTACAATCAGCCC. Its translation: CASSSYNQP. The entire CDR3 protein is CASSSYNQPQHF.

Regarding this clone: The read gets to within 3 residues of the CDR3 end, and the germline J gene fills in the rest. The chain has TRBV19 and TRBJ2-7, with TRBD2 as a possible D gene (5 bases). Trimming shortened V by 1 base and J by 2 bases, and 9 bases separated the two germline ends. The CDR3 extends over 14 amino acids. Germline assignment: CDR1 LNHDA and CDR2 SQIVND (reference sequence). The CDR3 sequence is CASSIGSGPYEQYF. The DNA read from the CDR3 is TGTGCCAGTAGTATAGGAAGCGGACCCTACGAG.

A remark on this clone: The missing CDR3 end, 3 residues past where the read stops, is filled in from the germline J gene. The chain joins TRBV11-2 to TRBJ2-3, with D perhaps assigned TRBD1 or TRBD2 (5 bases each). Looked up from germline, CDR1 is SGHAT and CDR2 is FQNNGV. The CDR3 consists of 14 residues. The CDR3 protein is CASSLDQGVLTQYF. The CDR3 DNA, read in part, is TGTGCCAGCAGCTTAGATCAGGGAGTATTGACG.

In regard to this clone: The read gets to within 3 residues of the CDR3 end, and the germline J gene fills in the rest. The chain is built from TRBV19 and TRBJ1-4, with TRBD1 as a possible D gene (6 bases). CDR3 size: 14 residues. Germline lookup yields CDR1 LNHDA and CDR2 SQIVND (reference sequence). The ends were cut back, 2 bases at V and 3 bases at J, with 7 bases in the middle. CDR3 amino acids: CASSIQGSNEKLFF. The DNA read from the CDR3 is TGTGCCAGTAGTATACAGGGGTCTAATGAAAAA.

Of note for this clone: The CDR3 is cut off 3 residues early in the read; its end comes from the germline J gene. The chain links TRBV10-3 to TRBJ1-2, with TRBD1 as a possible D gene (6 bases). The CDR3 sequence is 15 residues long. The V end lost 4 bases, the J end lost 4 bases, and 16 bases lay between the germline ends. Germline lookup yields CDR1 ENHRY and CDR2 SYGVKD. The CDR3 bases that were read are TGTGCCATCAGTGGGATTAACCGGGACACCTATGGC. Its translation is CAISGINRDTYG. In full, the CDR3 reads CAISGINRDTYGYTF.

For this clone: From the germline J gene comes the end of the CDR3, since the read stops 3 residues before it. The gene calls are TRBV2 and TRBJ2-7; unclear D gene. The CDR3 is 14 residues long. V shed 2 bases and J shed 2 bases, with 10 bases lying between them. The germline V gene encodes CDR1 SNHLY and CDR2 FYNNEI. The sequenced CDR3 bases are TGTGCCAGCAGTGAACTGTACCAGGCCTACGAG. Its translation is CASSELYQAYE. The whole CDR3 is CASSELYQAYEQYF.

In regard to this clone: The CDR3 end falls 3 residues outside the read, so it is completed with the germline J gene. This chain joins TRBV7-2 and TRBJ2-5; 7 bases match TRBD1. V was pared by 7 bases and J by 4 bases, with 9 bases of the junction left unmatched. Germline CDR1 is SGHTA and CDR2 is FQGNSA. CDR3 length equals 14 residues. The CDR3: CASTVTGIRETQYF. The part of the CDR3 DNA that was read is TGTGCCAGCACGGTGACAGGGATTAGAGAGACC. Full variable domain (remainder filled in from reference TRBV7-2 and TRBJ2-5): GAGVSQSPSNKVTEKGKDVELRCDPISGHTALYWYRQSLGQGLEFLIYFQGNSAPDKSGLPSDRFSAERTGGSVSTLTIQRTQQEDSAVYLCASTVTGIRETQYFGPGTRLLVL.

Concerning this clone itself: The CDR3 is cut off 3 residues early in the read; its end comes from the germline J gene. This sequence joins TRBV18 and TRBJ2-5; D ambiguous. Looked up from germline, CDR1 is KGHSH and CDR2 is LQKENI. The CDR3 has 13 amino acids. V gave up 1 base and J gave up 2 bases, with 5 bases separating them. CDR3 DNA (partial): TGTGCCAGCTCACCACGGCAGCAAGAGACC. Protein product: CASSPRQQET. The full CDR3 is CASSPRQQETQYF.

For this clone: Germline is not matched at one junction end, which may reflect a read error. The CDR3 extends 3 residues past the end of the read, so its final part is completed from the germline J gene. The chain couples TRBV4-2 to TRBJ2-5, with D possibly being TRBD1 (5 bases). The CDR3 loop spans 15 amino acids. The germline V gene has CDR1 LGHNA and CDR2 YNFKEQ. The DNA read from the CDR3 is TGCGCCAGCAGCCCCGGCACGTGGACAAAAGAGACC. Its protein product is CASSPGTWTKET. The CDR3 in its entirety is CASSPGTWTKETQYF.

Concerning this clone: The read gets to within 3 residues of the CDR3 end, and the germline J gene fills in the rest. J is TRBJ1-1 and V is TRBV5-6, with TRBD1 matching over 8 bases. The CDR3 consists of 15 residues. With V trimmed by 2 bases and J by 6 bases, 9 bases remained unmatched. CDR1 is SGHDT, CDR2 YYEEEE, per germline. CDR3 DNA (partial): TGTGCCAGCAGCTTAAGTGGACAGGGAGTAGCTGAA. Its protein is CASSLSGQGVAE. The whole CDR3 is CASSLSGQGVAEAFF.

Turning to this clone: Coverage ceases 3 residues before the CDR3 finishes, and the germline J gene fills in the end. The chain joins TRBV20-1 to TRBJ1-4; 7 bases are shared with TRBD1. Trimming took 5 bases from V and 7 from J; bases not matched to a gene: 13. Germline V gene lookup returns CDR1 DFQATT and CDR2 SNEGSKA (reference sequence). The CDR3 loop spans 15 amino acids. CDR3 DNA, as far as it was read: TGCAGTGCTCCCCCGAAGGAGGGGGCGGGTGAAAAA. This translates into CSAPPKEGAGEK. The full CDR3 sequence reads CSAPPKEGAGEKLFF.